This T cell receptor beta chain was sequenced in a study of cytomegalovirus exposure and HLA in healthy donors. Findings and limits, study-wide: In vitro experiments confirmed that a few CMV-associated chains were specific for CMV antigens. Researchers catalogued some 160 TCR beta chains as cytomegalovirus-associated.

Clones were sequenced by immunoSEQ multiplex PCR, and TCRdb holds only the in-frame ones, with some missing. Here the sample spans 110,000 or so clones, more than 75% being singletons. The CDR3 sequence is 13 residues long. The germline V and J ends were trimmed by 8 bases and 5 bases, with 16 bases remaining between them. In germline, CDR1 is MNHEY, CDR2 SVGAGI. This clone was seen just once. Its matching antigen is unknown. The chain recombines TRBV6-5 with TRBJ2-7, with D perhaps matching TRBD1 (5 bases). The sequence came from a young man in good health and CMV-seronegative. The sample consisted of PBMCs. CDR3 amino acids: CASGMLQADEQYF. The DNA of the CDR3 is TGTGCCAGCGGGATGCTACAGGCCGACGAGCAGTACTTC.